The 8 T cell receptor beta chains below all came from one sample that was sequenced in a study of T cell changes during pregnancy in multiple sclerosis. The protocol was immunoSEQ multiplex PCR, while the TCRdb copy is restricted to in-frame clones and leaves out a portion. The profile shows some 36,000 clones, about nine tenths of them singletons. The sequencing used peripheral blood, collected in the second trimester of pregnancy. These receptors were taken from a female donor in good health, enrolled as a control in a pregnancy study.

This chain joins TRBV7-2 and TRBJ2-2; 14 nucleotides match TRBD2. Germline V gives CDR1 SGHTA, CDR2 FQGNSA. Germline trimming cut 4 bases from V and 6 bases from J; bases unmatched to any gene: 1. The CDR3 is made up of 15 amino acids. The chain's CDR3 is CASSSTSGGAGELFF. CDR3 bases: TGTGCCAGCAGCTCGACTAGCGGGGGGGCCGGGGAGCTGTTTTTT. Looking up the rest from reference TRBV7-2 and TRBJ2-2 gives the full variable domain: GAGVSQSPSNKVTEKGKDVELRCDPISGHTALYWYRQSLGQGLEFLIYFQGNSAPDKSGLPSDRFSAERTGGSVSTLTIQRTQQEDSAVYLCASSSTSGGAGELFFGEGSRLTVL.

This clone appeared once. The genes are TRBV6-1 and TRBJ1-4; 7 bases align to TRBD1. Looked up from germline, CDR1 is MNHNS and CDR2 is SASEGT. The ends lost 6 bases at V and 7 bases at J; junction bases unmatched: 11. The CDR3 totals 15 residues. CDR3 amino acids: CASRPPTGLGEKLFF. CDR3 DNA sequence: TGTGCCAGCAGACCTCCGACAGGGTTGGGTGAAAAACTGTTTTTT.

The chain employs TRBV5-1 and TRBJ2-5, with D tentatively TRBD1 (6 bases). Trimming pared 4 bases from V and 5 bases from J, leaving 15 bases between. The CDR3 sequence is 14 residues long. The germline V gene encodes CDR1 SGHRS and CDR2 YFSETQ. The CDR3 loop reads CASSPSGVRETQYF. The CDR3 coding sequence is TGCGCCAGCAGCCCTTCAGGGGTGCGGGAGACCCAGTACTTC.

V and J are TRBV15 and TRBJ1-1, with D tentatively TRBD1 (6 bases). Germline lookup yields CDR1 LNHNV and CDR2 YYDKDF (reference sequence). CDR3 length: 14 amino acids. The V end was cut by 3 bases, the J end by 4 bases, with 12 bases between. For the CDR3, the DNA is TGTGCCACCAGCAGCAACAGGGAAAGCACTGAAGCTTTCTTT. The encoded protein is CATSSNRESTEAFF.

The J gene is TRBJ2-1, the V gene TRBV7-9; 7 nucleotides agree with TRBD1. This CDR3 spans 12 amino acids. V trimming: 0 bases; J trimming: 10 bases; junction bases outside the gene matches: 0. CDR1 and CDR2 from the germline V gene are SEHNR and FQNEAQ (reference sequence). CDR3 sequence (DNA): TGTGCCAGCAGCTTAGCGACAGGGGAGCAGTTCTTC. As protein: CASSLATGEQFF. Based on the CDR3 plus reference TRBV7-9 and TRBJ2-1, the full variable domain is DTGVSQNPRHKITKRGQNVTFRCDPISEHNRLYWYRQTLGQGPEFLTYFQNEAQLEKSRLLSDRFSAERPKGSFSTLEIQRTEQGDSAMYLCASSLATGEQFFGPGTRLTVL.

V is TRBV4-3 and J is TRBJ2-7; 9 nucleotides agree with TRBD1. The length of the CDR3 is 14 residues. The germline V gene encodes CDR1 LGHNA and CDR2 YSLEER. V was pared by 4 bases and J by 5 bases, with 6 bases of the junction left unmatched. The DNA for the CDR3 is TGCGCCAGCAGCCGCGGGACAGGGTCCGACGAGCAGTACTTC. Its protein product is CASSRGTGSDEQYF.

The rearrangement links TRBV30 to TRBJ1-5; D may be TRBD1 (5 bases). This CDR3 has 15 residues. Germline V lookup: CDR1 GTSNPN, CDR2 SVGIG (reference sequence). Trimming cost V 2 bases and J 2 bases, with 13 bases left between them. This chain's CDR3 is CAWSSPGLGNQPQHF. In DNA form, the CDR3 reads TGTGCCTGGAGTAGTCCAGGGCTGGGCAATCAGCCCCAGCATTTT. Complete variable domain (other parts from reference TRBV30 and TRBJ1-5): SQTIHQWPATLVQPVGSPLSLECTVEGTSNPNLYWYRQAAGRGLQLLFYSVGIGQISSEVPQNLSASRPQDRQFILSSKKLLLSDSGFYLCAWSSPGLGNQPQHFGDGTRLSIL.

The chain joins TRBV9 to TRBJ2-1, with 9 bases lining up with TRBD1. Germline V gene lookup returns CDR1 SGDLS and CDR2 YYNGEE. The CDR3 has 14 amino acids. The trim removed 3 bases at V and 9 bases at J, leaving 7 bases unmatched. The DNA of the CDR3 is TGTGCCAGCAGCGGAGGACAGGGGATGGCTGAGCAGTTCTTC. This encodes CASSGGQGMAEQFF.